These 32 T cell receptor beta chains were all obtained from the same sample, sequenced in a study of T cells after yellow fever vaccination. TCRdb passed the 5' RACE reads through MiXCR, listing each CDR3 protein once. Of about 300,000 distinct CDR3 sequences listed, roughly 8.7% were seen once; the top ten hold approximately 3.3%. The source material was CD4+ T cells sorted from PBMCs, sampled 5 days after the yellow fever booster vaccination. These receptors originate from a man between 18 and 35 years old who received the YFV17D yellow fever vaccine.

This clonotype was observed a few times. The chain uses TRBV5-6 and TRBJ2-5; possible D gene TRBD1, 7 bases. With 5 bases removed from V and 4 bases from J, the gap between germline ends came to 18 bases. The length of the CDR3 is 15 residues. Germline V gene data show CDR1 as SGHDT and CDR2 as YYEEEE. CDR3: CASRIGGGAVETQYF. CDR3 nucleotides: TGTGCCAGCAGGATTGGAGGGGGCGCGGTAGAGACCCAGTACTTC.

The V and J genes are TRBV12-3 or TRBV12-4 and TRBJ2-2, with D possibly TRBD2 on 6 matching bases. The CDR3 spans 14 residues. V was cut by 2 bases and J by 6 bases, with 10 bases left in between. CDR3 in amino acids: CASSLIAGSGELFF. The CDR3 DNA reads TGTGCCAGCAGTTTAATTGCGGGGTCCGGGGAGCTGTTTTTT.

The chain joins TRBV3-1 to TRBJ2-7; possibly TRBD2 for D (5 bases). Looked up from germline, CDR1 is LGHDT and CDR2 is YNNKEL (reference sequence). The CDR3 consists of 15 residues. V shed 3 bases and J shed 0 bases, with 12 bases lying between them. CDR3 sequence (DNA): TGTGCCAGCAGCCAGTCTGGAGGTGTCTCCTACGAGCAGTACTTC. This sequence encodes CASSQSGGVSYEQYF.

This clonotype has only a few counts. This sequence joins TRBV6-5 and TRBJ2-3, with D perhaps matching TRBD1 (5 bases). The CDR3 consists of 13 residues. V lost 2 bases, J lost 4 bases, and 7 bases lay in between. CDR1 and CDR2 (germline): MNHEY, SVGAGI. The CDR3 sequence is CASSYQGPDTQYF. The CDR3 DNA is TGTGCCAGCAGTTACCAGGGCCCAGATACGCAGTATTTT.

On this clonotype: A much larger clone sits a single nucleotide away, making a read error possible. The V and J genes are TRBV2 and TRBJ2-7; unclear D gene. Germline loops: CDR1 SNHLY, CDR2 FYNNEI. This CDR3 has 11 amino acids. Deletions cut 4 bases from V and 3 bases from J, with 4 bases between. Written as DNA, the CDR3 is TGTGCCAGCAGTGGCCACTACGAGCAGTACGTC. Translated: CASSGHYEQYV.

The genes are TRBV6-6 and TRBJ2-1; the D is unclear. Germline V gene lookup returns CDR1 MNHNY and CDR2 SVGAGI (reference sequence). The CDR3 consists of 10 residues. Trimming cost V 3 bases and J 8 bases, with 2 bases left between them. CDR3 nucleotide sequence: TGTGCCAGCAGTTATGATGAGCAGTTCTTC. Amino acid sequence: CASSYDEQFF.

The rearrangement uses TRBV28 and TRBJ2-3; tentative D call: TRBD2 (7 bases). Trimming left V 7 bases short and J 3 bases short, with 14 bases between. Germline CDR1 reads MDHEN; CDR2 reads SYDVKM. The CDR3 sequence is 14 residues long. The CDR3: CASTEGGRTDTQYF. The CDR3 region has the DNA TGTGCCAGCACCGAGGGGGGGCGGACAGATACGCAGTATTTT. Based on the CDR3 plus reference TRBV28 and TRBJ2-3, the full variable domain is DVKVTQSSRYLVKRTGEKVFLECVQDMDHENMFWYRQDPGLGLRLIYFSYDVKMKEKGDIPEGYSVSREKKERFSLILESASTNQTSMYLCASTEGGRTDTQYFGPGTRLTVL.

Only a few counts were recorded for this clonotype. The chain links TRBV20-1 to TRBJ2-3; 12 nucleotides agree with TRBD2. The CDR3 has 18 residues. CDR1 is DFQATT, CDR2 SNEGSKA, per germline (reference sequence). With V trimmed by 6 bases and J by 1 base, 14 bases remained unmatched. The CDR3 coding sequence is TGCAGTGCCAGTGGGGTACTAGCGGGGGGCCTTCGCACAGATACGCAGTATTTT. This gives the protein CSASGVLAGGLRTDTQYF.

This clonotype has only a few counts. The CDR3 coding sequence is TGCAGCGTTGAAGACGAGGGGACGGAGGTTTTTTCACCCCTCCACTTT. Residues: CSVEDEGTEVFSPLHF. The chain employs TRBV29-1 and TRBJ1-6, with D possibly being TRBD1 (5 bases). Germline CDR1 reads SQVTM; CDR2 reads ANQGSEA. Trimming removed 0 bases from V and 9 bases from J, with 18 bases in between. The CDR3 sequence is 16 residues long.

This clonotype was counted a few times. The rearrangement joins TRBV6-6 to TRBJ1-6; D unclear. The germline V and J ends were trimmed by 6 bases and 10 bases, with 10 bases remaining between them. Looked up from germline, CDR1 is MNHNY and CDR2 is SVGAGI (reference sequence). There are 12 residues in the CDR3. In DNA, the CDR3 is TGTGCCAGCAGCGCCGAGAGGTCACCCCTCCACTTT. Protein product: CASSAERSPLHF.

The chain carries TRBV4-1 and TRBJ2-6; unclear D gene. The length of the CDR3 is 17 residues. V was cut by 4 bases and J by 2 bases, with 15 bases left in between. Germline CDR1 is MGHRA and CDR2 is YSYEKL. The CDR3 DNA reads TGCGCCAGCAGCCTAAGCTCGCTACGAACTGGGGCCAACGTCCTGACTTTC. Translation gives CASSLSSLRTGANVLTF.

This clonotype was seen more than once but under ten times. The CDR3 sequence is CASSYTPNRGLHSYEQYF. CDR3 in DNA: TGTGCCAGCAGTTACACTCCCAACAGGGGTCTTCACTCCTACGAGCAGTACTTC. The chain is built from TRBV6-2 or TRBV6-3 and TRBJ2-7, with TRBD1 matching over 7 bases. Trimming removed 2 bases from V and 0 bases from J; junction bases left unmatched: 13. The CDR3 has 18 residues. CDR1 and CDR2 from the germline V gene are MNHEY and SVGEGT.

CDR3 bases: TGCAGTGCTAGAGAAGCGACGAACCAAGAGACCCAGTACTTC. Its translation is CSAREATNQETQYF. The chain couples TRBV20-1 to TRBJ2-5, with D unclear. Germline CDR1 is DFQATT and CDR2 is SNEGSKA (reference sequence). The V end lost 0 bases, the J end lost 0 bases, and 8 bases lay between the germline ends. The CDR3 has 14 amino acids.

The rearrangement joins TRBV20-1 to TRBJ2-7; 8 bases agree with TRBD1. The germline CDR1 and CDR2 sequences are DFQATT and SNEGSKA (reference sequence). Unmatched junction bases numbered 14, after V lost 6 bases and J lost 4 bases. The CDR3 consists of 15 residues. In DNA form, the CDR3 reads TGCAGTGCCCTTCCGAGACAGGGGTGGAGGTACGAGCAGTACTTC. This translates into CSALPRQGWRYEQYF.

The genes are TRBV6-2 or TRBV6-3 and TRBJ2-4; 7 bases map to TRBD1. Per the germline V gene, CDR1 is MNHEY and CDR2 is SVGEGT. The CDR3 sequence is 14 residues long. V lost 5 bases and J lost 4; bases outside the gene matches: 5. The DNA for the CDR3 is TGTGCCAGCAGTAACCCGGGACAGAAAAACATTCAGTACTTC. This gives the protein CASSNPGQKNIQYF.

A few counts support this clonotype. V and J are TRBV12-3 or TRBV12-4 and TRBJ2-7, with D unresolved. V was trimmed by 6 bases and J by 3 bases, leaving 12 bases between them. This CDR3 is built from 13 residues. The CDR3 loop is CASSVTVGYEQYF. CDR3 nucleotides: TGTGCCAGCAGCGTGACGGTGGGCTACGAGCAGTACTTC.

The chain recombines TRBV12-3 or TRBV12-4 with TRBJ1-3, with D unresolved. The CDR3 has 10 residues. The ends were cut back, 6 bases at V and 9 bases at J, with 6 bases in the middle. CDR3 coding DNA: TGTGCCAGCAGCGTAGGCACCATATATTTT. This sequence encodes CASSVGTIYF.

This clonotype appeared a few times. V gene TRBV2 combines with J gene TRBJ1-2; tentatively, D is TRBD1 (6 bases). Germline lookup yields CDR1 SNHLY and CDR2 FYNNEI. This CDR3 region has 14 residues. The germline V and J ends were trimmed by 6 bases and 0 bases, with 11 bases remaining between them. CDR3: CASREQGSNYGYTF. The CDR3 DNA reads TGTGCCAGCAGAGAACAGGGTTCTAACTATGGCTACACCTTC.

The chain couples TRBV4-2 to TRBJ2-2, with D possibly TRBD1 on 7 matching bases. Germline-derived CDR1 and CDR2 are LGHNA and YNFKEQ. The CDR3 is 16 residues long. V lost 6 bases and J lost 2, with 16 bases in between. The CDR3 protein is CASRPGQEGNTGELFF. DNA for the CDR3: TGTGCCAGCAGACCCGGACAGGAGGGCAACACCGGGGAGCTGTTTTTT.

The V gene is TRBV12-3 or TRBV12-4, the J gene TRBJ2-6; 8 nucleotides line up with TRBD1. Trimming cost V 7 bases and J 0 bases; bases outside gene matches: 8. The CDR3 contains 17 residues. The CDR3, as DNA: TGTGCCAGCAACCCGGGACAGGTCTTCTCTGGGGCCAACGTCCTGACTTTC. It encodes CASNPGQVFSGANVLTF.

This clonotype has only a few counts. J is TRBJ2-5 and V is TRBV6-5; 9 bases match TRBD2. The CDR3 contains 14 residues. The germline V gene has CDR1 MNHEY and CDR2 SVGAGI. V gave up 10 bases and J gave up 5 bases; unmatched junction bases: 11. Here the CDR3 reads CATRREGGQETQYF. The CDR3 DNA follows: TGTGCCACCCGGCGGGAGGGGGGGCAGGAGACCCAGTACTTC.

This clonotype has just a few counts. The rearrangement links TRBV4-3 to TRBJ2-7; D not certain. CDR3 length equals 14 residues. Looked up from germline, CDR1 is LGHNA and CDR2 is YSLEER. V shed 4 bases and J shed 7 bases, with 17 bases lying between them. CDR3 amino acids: CASSLRTGLGEQYF. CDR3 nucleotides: TGCGCCAGCAGCCTGAGGACCGGGTTGGGTGAGCAGTACTTC.

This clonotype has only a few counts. The CDR3 DNA sequence: TGCGCCAGCAGCCTGGAGGCCAACGTCCTGACTTTC. It codes for CASSLEANVLTF. The V and J genes are TRBV5-1 and TRBJ2-6; the D is unclear. The CDR3 runs to 12 residues. Germline V gene sequence: CDR1 SGHRS, CDR2 YFSETQ. Trimming left V 4 bases short and J 6 bases short, with 5 bases between. Based on the CDR3 plus reference TRBV5-1 and TRBJ2-6, the full variable domain is KAGVTQTPRYLIKTRGQQVTLSCSPISGHRSVSWYQQTPGQGLQFLFEYFSETQRNKGNFPGRFSGRQFSNSRSEMNVSTLELGDSALYLCASSLEANVLTFGAGSRLTVL.

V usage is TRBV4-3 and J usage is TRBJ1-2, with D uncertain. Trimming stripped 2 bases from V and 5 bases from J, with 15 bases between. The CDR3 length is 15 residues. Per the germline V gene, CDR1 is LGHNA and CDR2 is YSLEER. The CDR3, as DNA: TGCGCCAGCAGCCAACTATTGACGGGGAGGTATGGCTACACCTTC. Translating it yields CASSQLLTGRYGYTF.

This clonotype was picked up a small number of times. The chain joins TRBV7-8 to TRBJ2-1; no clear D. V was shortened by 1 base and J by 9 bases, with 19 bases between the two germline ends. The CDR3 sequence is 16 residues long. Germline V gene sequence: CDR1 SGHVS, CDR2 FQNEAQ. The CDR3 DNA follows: TGTGCCAGCAGCTTAGGGTTTGGTGAGGCGGCGAGTGAGCAGTTCTTC. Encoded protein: CASSLGFGEAASEQFF.

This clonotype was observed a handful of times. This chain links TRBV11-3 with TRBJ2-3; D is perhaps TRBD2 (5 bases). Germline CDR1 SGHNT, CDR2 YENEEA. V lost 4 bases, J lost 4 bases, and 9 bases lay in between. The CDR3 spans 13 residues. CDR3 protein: CASSSGIADTQYF. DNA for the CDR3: TGTGCCAGCAGCTCGGGGATCGCAGATACGCAGTATTTT.

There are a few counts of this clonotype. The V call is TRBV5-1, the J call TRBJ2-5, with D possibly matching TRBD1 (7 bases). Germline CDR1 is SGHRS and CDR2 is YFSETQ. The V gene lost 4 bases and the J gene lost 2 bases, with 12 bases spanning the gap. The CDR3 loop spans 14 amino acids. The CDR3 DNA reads TGCGCCAGCAGCCAGGCGGGACAGCAAGAGACCCAGTACTTC. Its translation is CASSQAGQQETQYF.

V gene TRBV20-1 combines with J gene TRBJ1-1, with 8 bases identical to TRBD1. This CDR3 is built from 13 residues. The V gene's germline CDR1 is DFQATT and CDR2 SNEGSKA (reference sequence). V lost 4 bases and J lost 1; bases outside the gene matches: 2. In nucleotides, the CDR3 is TGCAGTGCTATTACAGGGGGGAACACTGAAGCTTTCTTT. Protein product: CSAITGGNTEAFF.

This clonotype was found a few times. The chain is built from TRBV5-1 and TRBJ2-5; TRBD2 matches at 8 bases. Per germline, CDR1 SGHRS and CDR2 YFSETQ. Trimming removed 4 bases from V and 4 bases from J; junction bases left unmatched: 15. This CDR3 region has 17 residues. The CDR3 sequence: CASSVAGRPLGRETQYF. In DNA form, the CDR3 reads TGCGCCAGCAGCGTAGCGGGGAGACCCCTGGGGCGAGAGACCCAGTACTTC.

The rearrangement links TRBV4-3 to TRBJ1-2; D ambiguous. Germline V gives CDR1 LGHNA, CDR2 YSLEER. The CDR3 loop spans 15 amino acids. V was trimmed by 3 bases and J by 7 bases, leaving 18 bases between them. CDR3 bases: TGCGCCAGCAGCCACCCGGGAGGTAGCGGATCTGGCTACACCTTC. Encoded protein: CASSHPGGSGSGYTF.

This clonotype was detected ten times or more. CDR3 sequence (DNA): TGTGCCAGCAGCCCTACTAGCGGCCCAACCTACGAGCAGTACGTC. Translation gives CASSPTSGPTYEQYV. The chain joins TRBV7-3 to TRBJ2-7; 8 positions agree with TRBD2. With V trimmed by 5 bases and J by 2 bases, 8 bases remained unmatched. This CDR3 has 15 residues. In germline, CDR1 is SGHTA, CDR2 FQGTGA.

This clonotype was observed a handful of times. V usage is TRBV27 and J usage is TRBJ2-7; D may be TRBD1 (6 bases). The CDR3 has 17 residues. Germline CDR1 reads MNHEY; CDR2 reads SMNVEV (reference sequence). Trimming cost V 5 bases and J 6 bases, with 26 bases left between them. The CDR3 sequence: CASSQYAGQGSAGEQYF. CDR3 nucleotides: TGTGCCAGCAGTCAATATGCCGGCCAGGGGTCAGCCGGCGAGCAGTACTTC.